This T cell receptor beta chain was identified in a study of TIL therapy for anti-PD-1-resistant metastatic lung cancer. About the research overall: Most patients had lung adenocarcinoma; several tumors were EGFR-mutant, two ALK-rearranged; half smoked currently or formerly.

The libraries were made with immunoSEQ v3. Clones were read by immunoSEQ multiplex PCR, and TCRdb kept only the in-frame ones, dropping some. The sample includes 50,000 to 70,000 clones, about 81% of them seen just once. Time point here: pre-treatment sample, taken before nivolumab and TIL therapy. The count of this clone is one. V trimming: 4 bases; J trimming: 4 bases; junction bases outside the gene matches: 3. CDR3 length: 13 amino acids. The germline V gene encodes CDR1 SQVTM and CDR2 ANQGSEA. Here the sequenced sample was blood, taken at baseline. The chain combines TRBV29-1 with TRBJ2-5; 10 nucleotides agree with TRBD2. This receptor was identified in a person aged 25 to 80 with non-small cell lung cancer. In DNA, the CDR3 is TGCAGCGTTGGAGCGGGGGGGCCAGAGACCCAGTACTTC. This translates into CSVGAGGPETQYF.